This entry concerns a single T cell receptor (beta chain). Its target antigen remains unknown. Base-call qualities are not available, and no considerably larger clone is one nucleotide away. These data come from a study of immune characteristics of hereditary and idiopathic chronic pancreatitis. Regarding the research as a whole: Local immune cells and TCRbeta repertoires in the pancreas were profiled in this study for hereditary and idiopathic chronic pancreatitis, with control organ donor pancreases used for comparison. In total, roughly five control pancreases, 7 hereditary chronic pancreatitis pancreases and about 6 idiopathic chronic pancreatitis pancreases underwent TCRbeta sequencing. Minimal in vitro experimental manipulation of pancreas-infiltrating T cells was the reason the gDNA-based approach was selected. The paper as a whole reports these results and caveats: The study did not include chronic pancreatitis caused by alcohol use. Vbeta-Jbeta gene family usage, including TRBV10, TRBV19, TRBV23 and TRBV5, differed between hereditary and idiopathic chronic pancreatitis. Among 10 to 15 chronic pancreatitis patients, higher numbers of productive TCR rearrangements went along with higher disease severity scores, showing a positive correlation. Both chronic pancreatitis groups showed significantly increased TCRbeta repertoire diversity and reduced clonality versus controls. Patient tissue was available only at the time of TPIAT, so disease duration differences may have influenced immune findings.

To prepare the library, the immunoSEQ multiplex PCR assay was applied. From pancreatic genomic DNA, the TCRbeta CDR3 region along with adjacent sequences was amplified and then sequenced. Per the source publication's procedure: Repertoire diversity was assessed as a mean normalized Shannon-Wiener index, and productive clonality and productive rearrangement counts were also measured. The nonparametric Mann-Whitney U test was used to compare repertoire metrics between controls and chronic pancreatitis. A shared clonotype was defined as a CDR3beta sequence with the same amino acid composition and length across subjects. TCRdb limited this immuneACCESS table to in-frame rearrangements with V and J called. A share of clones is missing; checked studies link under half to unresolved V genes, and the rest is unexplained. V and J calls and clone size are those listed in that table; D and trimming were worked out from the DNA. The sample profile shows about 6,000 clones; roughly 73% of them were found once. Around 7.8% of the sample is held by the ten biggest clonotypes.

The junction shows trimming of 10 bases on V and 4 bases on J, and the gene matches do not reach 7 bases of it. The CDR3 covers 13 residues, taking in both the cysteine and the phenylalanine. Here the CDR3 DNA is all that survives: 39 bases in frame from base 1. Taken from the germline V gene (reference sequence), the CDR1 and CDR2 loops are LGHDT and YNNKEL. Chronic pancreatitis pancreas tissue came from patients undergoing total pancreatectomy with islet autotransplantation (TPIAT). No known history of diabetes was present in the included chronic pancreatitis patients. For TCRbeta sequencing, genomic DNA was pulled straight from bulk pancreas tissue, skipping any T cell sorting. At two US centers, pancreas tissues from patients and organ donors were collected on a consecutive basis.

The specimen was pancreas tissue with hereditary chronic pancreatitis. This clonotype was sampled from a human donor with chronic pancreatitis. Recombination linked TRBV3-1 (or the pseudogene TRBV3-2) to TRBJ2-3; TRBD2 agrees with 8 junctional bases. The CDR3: CATQVRGADTQYF. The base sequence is TGTGCCACACAGGTGCGGGGGGCAGATACGCAGTATTTT.